This TCR beta chain was retrieved from a study of cytomegalovirus exposure and HLA in healthy donors. Regarding this clone: Its antigen is unknown.

Study-level points and caveats: Presence/absence analyses assumed roughly uniform sequencing depth across donors, which may not hold.

Primers: 60 Vbeta forward and 13 Jbeta reverse. Produced via immunoSEQ multiplex PCR; TCRdb's table is partial and in-frame only. The sample yields about 150,000 clones, roughly a tenth seen once. This TCR was recovered from a male donor in good health and CMV-seronegative. The sample comprised PBMCs.

The CDR3 loop reads CASARGRGWDNEQFF. As DNA, the CDR3 is TGTGCCAGCGCGAGGGGCAGGGGGTGGGACAATGAGCAGTTCTTC. The rearrangement uses TRBV27 and TRBJ2-1; TRBD1 aligns across 7 bases. Per germline, CDR1 MNHEY and CDR2 SMNVEV (reference sequence). Trimming at V came to 8 bases and at J to 5 bases, leaving 12 bases not matched to a gene. The CDR3 is 15 amino acids.